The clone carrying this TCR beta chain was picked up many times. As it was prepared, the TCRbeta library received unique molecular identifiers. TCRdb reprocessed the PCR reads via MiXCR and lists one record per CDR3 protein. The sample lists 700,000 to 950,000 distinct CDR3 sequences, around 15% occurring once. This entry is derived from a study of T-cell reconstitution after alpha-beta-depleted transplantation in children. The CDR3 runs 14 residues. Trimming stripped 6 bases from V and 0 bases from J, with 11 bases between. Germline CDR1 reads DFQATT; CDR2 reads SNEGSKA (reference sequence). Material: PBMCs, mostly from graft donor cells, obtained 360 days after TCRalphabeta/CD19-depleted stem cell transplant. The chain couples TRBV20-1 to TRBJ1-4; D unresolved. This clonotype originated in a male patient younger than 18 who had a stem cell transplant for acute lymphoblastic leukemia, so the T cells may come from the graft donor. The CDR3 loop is CSAFAGTTNEKLFF. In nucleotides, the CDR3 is TGCAGTGCATTTGCCGGGACAACTAATGAAAAACTGTTTTTT.